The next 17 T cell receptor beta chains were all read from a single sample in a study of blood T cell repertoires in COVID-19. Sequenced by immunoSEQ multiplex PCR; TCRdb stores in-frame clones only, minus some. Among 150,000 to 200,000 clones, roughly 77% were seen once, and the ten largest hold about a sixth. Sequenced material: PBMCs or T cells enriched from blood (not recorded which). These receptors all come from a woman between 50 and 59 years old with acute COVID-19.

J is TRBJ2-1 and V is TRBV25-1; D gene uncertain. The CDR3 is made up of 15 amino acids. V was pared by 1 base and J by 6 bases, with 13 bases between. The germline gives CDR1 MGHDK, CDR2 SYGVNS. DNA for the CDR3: TGTGCCAGCAGTGAATTGGGTGACTCAAGCAATGAGCAGTTCTTC. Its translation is CASSELGDSSNEQFF.

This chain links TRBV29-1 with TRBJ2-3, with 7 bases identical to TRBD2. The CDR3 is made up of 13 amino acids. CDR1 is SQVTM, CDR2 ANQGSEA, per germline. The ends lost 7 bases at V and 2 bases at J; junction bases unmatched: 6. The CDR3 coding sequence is TGCAGCGCCAGACTAGCCGCCACAGATACGCAGTATTTT. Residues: CSARLAATDTQYF.

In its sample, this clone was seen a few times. The chain's CDR3 is CSAREDSEAFF. As DNA, the CDR3 is TGCAGTGCTAGAGAGGACAGCGAAGCTTTCTTT. This chain uses TRBV20-1 with TRBJ1-1; tentatively, D is TRBD1 (6 bases). CDR1 and CDR2 (germline): DFQATT, SNEGSKA (reference sequence). This CDR3 contains 11 residues. V shed 0 bases and J shed 8 bases, with 7 bases lying between them.

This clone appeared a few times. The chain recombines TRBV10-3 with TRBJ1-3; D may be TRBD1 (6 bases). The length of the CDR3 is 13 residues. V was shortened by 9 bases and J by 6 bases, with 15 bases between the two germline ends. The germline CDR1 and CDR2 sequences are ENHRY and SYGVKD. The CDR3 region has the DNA TGTGCCATGAGGGGGACGGAACAAAACACCATATATTTT. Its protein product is CAMRGTEQNTIYF.

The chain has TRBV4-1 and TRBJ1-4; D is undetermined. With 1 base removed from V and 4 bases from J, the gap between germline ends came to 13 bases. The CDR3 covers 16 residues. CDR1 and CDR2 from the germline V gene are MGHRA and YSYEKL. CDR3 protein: CASSQGRARINEKLFF. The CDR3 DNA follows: TGCGCCAGCAGCCAAGGGAGGGCCCGGATTAATGAAAAACTGTTTTTT.

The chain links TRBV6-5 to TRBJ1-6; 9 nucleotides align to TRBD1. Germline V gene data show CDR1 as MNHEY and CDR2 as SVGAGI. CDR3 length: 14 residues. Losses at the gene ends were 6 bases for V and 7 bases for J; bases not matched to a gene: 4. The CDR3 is CASRQDRGNSPLHF. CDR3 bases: TGTGCCAGCAGACAAGACAGGGGGAATTCACCCCTCCACTTT.

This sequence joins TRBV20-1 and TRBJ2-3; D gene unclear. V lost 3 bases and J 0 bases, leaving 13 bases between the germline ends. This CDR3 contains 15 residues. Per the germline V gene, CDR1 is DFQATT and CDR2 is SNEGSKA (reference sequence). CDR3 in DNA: TGCAGTGCTAGTACGCCCTTCGGGAGCACAGATACGCAGTATTTT. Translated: CSASTPFGSTDTQYF.

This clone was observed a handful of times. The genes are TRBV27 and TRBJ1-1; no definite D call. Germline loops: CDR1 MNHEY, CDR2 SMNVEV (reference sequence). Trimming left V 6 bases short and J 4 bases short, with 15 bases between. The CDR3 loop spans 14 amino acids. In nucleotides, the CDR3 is TGTGCCAGCAGGTGGGGAGGGTTGGGCACTGAAGCTTTCTTT. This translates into CASRWGGLGTEAFF.

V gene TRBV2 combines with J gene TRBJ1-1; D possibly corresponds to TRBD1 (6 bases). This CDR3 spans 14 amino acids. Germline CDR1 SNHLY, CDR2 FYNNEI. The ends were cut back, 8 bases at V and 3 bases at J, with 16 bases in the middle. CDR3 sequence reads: CASDAKGGDTEAFF. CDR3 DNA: TGTGCCAGCGATGCAAAGGGGGGGGACACTGAAGCTTTCTTT.

CDR3 region: CASSQLGQGRRKNEKLFF. The CDR3 DNA reads as TGTGCCAGCAGCCAACTTGGACAGGGTAGAAGGAAGAATGAAAAACTGTTTTTT. The chain employs TRBV14 and TRBJ1-4; 8 nucleotides line up with TRBD1. J gave up 5 bases and V 2 bases, and 13 bases lay outside the gene matches. The CDR3 spans 18 residues. Germline assignment: CDR1 SGHDN and CDR2 FVKESK. The variable domain in full, with the rest retrieved from reference TRBV14 and TRBJ1-4, is EAGVTQFPSHSVIEKGQTVTLRCDPISGHDNLYWYRRVMGKEIKFLLHFVKESKQDESGMPNNRFLAERTGGTYSTLKVQPAELEDSGVYFCASSQLGQGRRKNEKLFFGSGTQLSVL.

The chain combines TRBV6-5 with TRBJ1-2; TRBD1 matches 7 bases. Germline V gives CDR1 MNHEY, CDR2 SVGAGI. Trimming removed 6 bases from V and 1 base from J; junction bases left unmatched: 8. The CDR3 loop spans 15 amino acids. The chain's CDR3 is CASRLTDRSNYGYTF. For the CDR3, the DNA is TGTGCCAGCAGACTCACGGACAGGAGTAACTATGGCTACACCTTC.

The CDR3 DNA reads TGTGCCAGCAGCCAAGATCGGCTAGCGGGGGGCCAACGAGAGACCCAGTACTTC. Residues: CASSQDRLAGGQRETQYF. The chain carries TRBV14 and TRBJ2-5; 11 bases match TRBD2. Per germline, CDR1 SGHDN and CDR2 FVKESK. V lost 0 bases, J lost 4 bases, and 10 bases stayed unmatched. This CDR3 has 18 residues.

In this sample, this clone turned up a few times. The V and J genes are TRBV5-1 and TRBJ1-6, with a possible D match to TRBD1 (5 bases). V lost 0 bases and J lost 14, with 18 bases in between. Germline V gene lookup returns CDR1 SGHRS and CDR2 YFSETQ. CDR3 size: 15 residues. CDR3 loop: CASSLARGRGDTLHF. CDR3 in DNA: TGCGCCAGCAGCTTGGCCCGCGGTCGGGGGGATACCCTCCACTTT.

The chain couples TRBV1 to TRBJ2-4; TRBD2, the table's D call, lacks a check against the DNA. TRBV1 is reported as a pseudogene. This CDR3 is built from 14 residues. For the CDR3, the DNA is TGCACCAGCAGCCAAGCCCCGCCGGGGAGCATTCAGTACTTC. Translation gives CTSSQAPPGSIQYF.

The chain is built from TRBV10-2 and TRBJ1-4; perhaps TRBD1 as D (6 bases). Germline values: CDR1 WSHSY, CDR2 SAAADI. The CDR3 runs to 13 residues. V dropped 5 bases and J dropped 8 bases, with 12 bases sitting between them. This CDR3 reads CASSPRGGEKLFF. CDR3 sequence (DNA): TGCGCCAGCAGTCCGAGGGGGGGAGAAAAACTGTTTTTT.

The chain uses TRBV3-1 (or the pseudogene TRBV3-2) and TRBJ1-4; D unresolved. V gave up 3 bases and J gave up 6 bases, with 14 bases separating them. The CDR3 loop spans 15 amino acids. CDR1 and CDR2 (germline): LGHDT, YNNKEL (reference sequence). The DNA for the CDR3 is TGTGCCAGCAGCCAGTCCGCGGCGGGGTATGAAAAACTGTTTTTT. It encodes CASSQSAAGYEKLFF.

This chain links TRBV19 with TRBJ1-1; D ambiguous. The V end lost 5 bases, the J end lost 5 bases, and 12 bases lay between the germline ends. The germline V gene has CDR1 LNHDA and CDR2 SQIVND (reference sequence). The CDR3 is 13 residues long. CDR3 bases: TGTGCCAGTAGTGTAGTGGGCAGGACTGAAGCTTTCTTT. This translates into CASSVVGRTEAFF.